This T cell receptor beta chain is drawn from a study of blood T cell repertoires in COVID-19. Libraries were prepared by immunoSEQ multiplex PCR; TCRdb keeps only in-frame clonotypes and omits some of them. Among 150,000 to 200,000 clones, approximately 75% were seen once, and the ten largest hold about a tenth. The material sequenced was peripheral blood. The sequence derives from a human donor in a cohort sampled during active COVID-19.

The CDR3 region is CASSPQDRFPHEQYF. CDR3 bases: TGTGCCAGCAGCCCCCAGGACAGATTCCCCCACGAGCAGTACTTC. The chain combines TRBV9 with TRBJ2-7; a weak D match, TRBD1 (6 bases). Germline CDR1 is SGDLS and CDR2 is YYNGEE. This CDR3 is 15 amino acids long. The V end lost 4 bases, the J end lost 5 bases, and 19 bases lay between the germline ends.